This T cell receptor (beta chain) was captured in a study of blood T cell repertoires in COVID-19. TCRdb's table, derived via immunoSEQ multiplex PCR, lists solely in-frame clones and lacks some. The top ten hold roughly 1.3% of the sample, which has 45,000 to 60,000 clones, roughly 90% seen once. The CDR3 has 12 residues. CDR1 is MNHEY and CDR2 is SVGEGT in the germline V gene. V was shortened by 2 bases and J by 3 bases, with 5 bases between the two germline ends. The source of this sequence is a man in his 60s with acute or convalescent COVID-19. The specimen sequenced was peripheral blood. The rearrangement joins TRBV6-2 or TRBV6-3 to TRBJ2-7; D is uncertain. The chain's CDR3 is CASSYMYYEQYF. In DNA form, the CDR3 reads TGTGCCAGCAGTTACATGTACTACGAGCAGTACTTC.